One sample yielded the 26 T cell receptor beta chains listed below, sequenced in a study of Ad26.COV2.S vaccination and SARS-CoV-2 variants. The protocol was immunoSEQ multiplex PCR, while the TCRdb copy is restricted to in-frame clones and leaves out a portion. Here the sample spans some 350,000 clones, roughly 90% being singletons. The treatment here: about 20 received Ad26.COV2.S at low or high dose, single or two shots; about 5 received placebo; per-sample allocation not given. Sampling was done on day 63 after the first vaccine or placebo injection. The material sequenced was peripheral blood, taken in a trial of Ad26.COV2.S vaccine versus placebo. The receptors shown here come from a person aged 18 to 59 who received the Ad26.COV2.S COVID-19 vaccine or a placebo.

This clone appeared once. V is TRBV5-4 and J is TRBJ1-2; D is possibly TRBD1 (5 bases). CDR3 length: 13 amino acids. V dropped 4 bases and J dropped 3 bases, with 10 bases sitting between them. Germline V CDR1 and CDR2: SGHNT, YYREEE (reference sequence). The CDR3 bases are TGTGCCAGCAGCGTGGACACTGACTATGGCTACACCTTC. Translating gives CASSVDTDYGYTF.

This rearrangement joins TRBV4-1 to TRBJ1-2, with D tentatively TRBD1 (5 bases). Germline V lookup: CDR1 MGHRA, CDR2 YSYEKL. Trimming cost V 0 bases and J 4 bases, with 9 bases left between them. The CDR3 is 14 residues long. DNA for the CDR3: TGCGCCAGCAGCCAAGAATGGGGCCTCTATGGCTACACCTTC. This sequence encodes CASSQEWGLYGYTF.

The rearrangement joins TRBV11-2 to TRBJ1-1; maybe TRBD1 (5 bases). Trimming stripped 5 bases from V and 0 bases from J, with 13 bases between. This CDR3 comprises 15 residues. Germline V gene lookup returns CDR1 SGHAT and CDR2 FQNNGV. CDR3 loop: CASSTSTGLNTEAFF. The DNA of the CDR3 is TGTGCCAGCAGCACCAGTACAGGATTGAACACTGAAGCTTTCTTT.

The V call is TRBV5-6, the J call TRBJ1-2, with D uncertain. CDR1 SGHDT and CDR2 YYEEEE come from the germline V gene. This CDR3 comprises 15 residues. Trimming removed 2 bases from V and 6 bases from J, with 17 bases in between. CDR3: CASSFIYAAGNGYTF. In DNA, the CDR3 is TGTGCCAGCAGCTTTATATACGCGGCAGGTAATGGCTACACCTTC.

The V gene is TRBV7-8, the J gene TRBJ2-2; D assignment may be TRBD1 or TRBD2 (5 bases each). Germline CDR1 SGHVS, CDR2 FQNEAQ. This CDR3 has 15 amino acids. V gave up 7 bases and J gave up 0 bases, with 12 bases separating them. Here the CDR3 DNA reads TGTGCCAGCAACAGAGTGGGGGCGAACACCGGGGAGCTGTTTTTT. This encodes CASNRVGANTGELFF. Full variable domain (remainder filled in from reference TRBV7-8 and TRBJ2-2): GAGVSQSPRYKVAKRGQDVALRCDPISGHVSLFWYQQALGQGPEFLTYFQNEAQLDKSGLPSDRFFAERPEGSVSTLKIQRTQQEDSAVYLCASNRVGANTGELFFGEGSRLTVL.

The chain links TRBV21-1 to TRBJ1-5. TRBV21-1 is deemed a pseudogene. The CDR3 spans 15 residues. The CDR3: CASSPWETDQQPQHF. The DNA of the CDR3 is TGTGCCAGCAGCCCATGGGAAACAGATCAGCAGCCCCAGCATTTT.

The rearrangement uses TRBV27 and TRBJ2-2; 11 bases fit TRBD1. The germline CDR1 and CDR2 sequences are MNHEY and SMNVEV (reference sequence). The length of the CDR3 is 14 residues. Losses at the gene ends were 5 bases for V and 8 bases for J; bases not matched to a gene: 4. The CDR3, as DNA: TGTGCCAGCAGTCTGGGACAGGGGGTGGGGGAGCTGTTTTTT. Its protein is CASSLGQGVGELFF.

In its sample, this clone was seen once. The chain is built from TRBV4-3 and TRBJ1-2, with a tentative D call TRBD1 (5 bases). V lost 2 bases and J lost 0, with 10 bases in between. Germline V CDR1 and CDR2: LGHNA, YSLEER. The CDR3 is 15 amino acids. CDR3 in DNA: TGCGCCAGCAGCCAATTCTCAGGGACTAACTATGGCTACACCTTC. Translation gives CASSQFSGTNYGYTF.

The chain carries TRBV18 and TRBJ1-1; a weak D match, TRBD1 (5 bases). Germline V gives CDR1 KGHSH, CDR2 LQKENI. The V and J ends lost 1 base and 1 base respectively, with 10 bases between them. The CDR3 sequence is 15 residues long. The DNA of the CDR3 is TGTGCCAGCTCACCACAGACAGACTGGAACACTGAAGCTTTCTTT. Residues: CASSPQTDWNTEAFF. Together with reference TRBV18 and TRBJ1-1, the CDR3 gives the full variable domain: NAGVMQNPRHLVRRRGQEARLRCSPMKGHSHVYWYRQLPEEGLKFMVYLQKENIIDESGMPKERFSAEFPKEGPSILRIQQVVRGDSAAYFCASSPQTDWNTEAFFGQGTRLTVV.

This chain links TRBV5-4 with TRBJ1-1, with a possible D match to TRBD1 (6 bases). The germline CDR1 and CDR2 sequences are SGHNT and YYREEE (reference sequence). V shed 7 bases and J shed 0 bases, with 10 bases lying between them. The CDR3 is made up of 13 amino acids. CDR3 amino acids: CASAGEVNTEAFF. Here the CDR3 DNA reads TGTGCCAGCGCAGGGGAGGTGAACACTGAAGCTTTCTTT.

The rearrangement joins TRBV7-2 to TRBJ1-2; D not resolved. CDR1 is SGHTA and CDR2 is FQGNSA in the germline V gene. The CDR3 loop spans 11 amino acids. The V gene lost 4 bases and the J gene lost 4 bases, with 4 bases spanning the gap. DNA of the CDR3: TGTGCCAGCAGCTCCCTCTATGGCTACACCTTC. Protein sequence: CASSSLYGYTF. Full variable domain (outside the CDR3, taken from reference TRBV7-2 and TRBJ1-2): GAGVSQSPSNKVTEKGKDVELRCDPISGHTALYWYRQSLGQGLEFLIYFQGNSAPDKSGLPSDRFSAERTGGSVSTLTIQRTQQEDSAVYLCASSSLYGYTFGSGTRLTVV.

The V gene is TRBV7-3, the J gene TRBJ2-1; 13 nucleotides align to TRBD2. This CDR3 is 15 amino acids long. Looked up from germline, CDR1 is SGHTA and CDR2 is FQGTGA. V trimming: 6 bases; J trimming: 9 bases; junction bases outside the gene matches: 8. The CDR3 coding sequence is TGTGCCAGCAGTTCAGGACTAGCGGGAGTCGGTGAGCAGTTCTTC. Translating gives CASSSGLAGVGEQFF. Drawing the rest from reference TRBV7-3 and TRBJ2-1, the complete variable domain is GAGVSQTPSNKVTEKGKYVELRCDPISGHTALYWYRQSLGQGPEFLIYFQGTGAADDSGLPNDRFFAVRPEGSVSTLKIQRTERGDSAVYLCASSSGLAGVGEQFFGPGTRLTVL.

CDR3 sequence reads: CASSRSPDTEAFF. The CDR3 nucleotides are TGTGCCAGCAGCCGGAGTCCCGACACTGAAGCTTTCTTT. The chain uses TRBV7-9 and TRBJ1-1; no clear D. V shed 5 bases and J shed 3 bases, with 10 bases lying between them. Germline V gene sequence: CDR1 SEHNR, CDR2 FQNEAQ (reference sequence). The CDR3 sequence is 13 residues long.

This chain uses TRBV5-8 with TRBJ2-7; D gene unclear. The CDR3 length is 16 residues. Germline loops: CDR1 SGHTS, CDR2 YDEGEE. Trimming took 3 bases from V and 0 from J, leaving 16 bases between them. DNA of the CDR3: TGTGCCAGCAGCTCCCCCCACAAGTGGTACTCCTACGAGCAGTACTTC. It specifies CASSSPHKWYSYEQYF. The full variable domain, its missing parts supplied by reference TRBV5-8 and TRBJ2-7, is EAGVTQSPTHLIKTRGQQATLRCSPISGHTSVYWYQQALGLGLQFLLWYDEGEERNRGNFPPRFSGRQFPNYSSELNVNALELEDSALYLCASSSPHKWYSYEQYFGPGTRLTVT.

Written as DNA, the CDR3 is TGTGCCAGCAGCTTAGACGGGGGCTCCTACAATGAGCAGTTCTTC. Encoded protein: CASSLDGGSYNEQFF. The chain employs TRBV7-2 and TRBJ2-1; tentative D call: TRBD2 (6 bases). The CDR3 has 15 residues. The V and J ends lost 1 base and 0 bases respectively, with 7 bases between them. Germline lookup yields CDR1 SGHTA and CDR2 FQGNSA.

This rearrangement joins TRBV3-1 (or the pseudogene TRBV3-2) to TRBJ2-3, with a possible D match to TRBD2 (6 bases). The V end lost 2 bases, the J end lost 2 bases, and 20 bases lay between the germline ends. This CDR3 is built from 18 residues. Per the germline V gene, CDR1 is LGHDT and CDR2 is YNNKEL (reference sequence). Here the CDR3 DNA reads TGTGCCAGCAGCCAACGTCTCGGGGGAGGCCGATTCACAGATACGCAGTATTTT. Its translation is CASSQRLGGGRFTDTQYF.

The V and J genes are TRBV6-2 or TRBV6-3 and TRBJ2-7, with TRBD2 matching over 7 bases. The germline gives CDR1 MNHEY, CDR2 SVGEGT. The CDR3 totals 14 residues. The V gene end was trimmed by 5 bases and the J gene end by 1 base; junction bases not matched to a gene: 5. CDR3 sequence: CASSKPSGSYEQYV. For the CDR3, the DNA is TGTGCCAGCAGTAAACCTAGCGGTTCCTACGAGCAGTACGTC.

On this clone itself: An end of the junction does not agree with germline; a read error may underlie this. The V call is TRBV2, the J call TRBJ1-4, with TRBD1 as a possible D gene (5 bases). Germline loops: CDR1 SNHLY, CDR2 FYNNEI. This CDR3 is 13 amino acids long. CDR3 sequence (DNA): TGTGCCAGCAGGGGCAGGGCTAAGGAAAAACTGTTTTTT. Protein sequence: CASRGRAKEKLFF.

The count of this clone is one. The DNA for the CDR3 is TGTGCCAGCTCACCTATCGAGAACACTGAAGCTTTCTTT. Amino acids: CASSPIENTEAFF. The chain links TRBV18 to TRBJ1-1; D uncertain. With 3 bases removed from V and 1 base from J, the gap between germline ends came to 6 bases. This CDR3 has 13 amino acids. Germline values: CDR1 KGHSH, CDR2 LQKENI.

This rearrangement joins TRBV19 to TRBJ2-3, with 11 nucleotides matching TRBD2. V was pared by 6 bases and J by 0 bases, with 2 bases of the junction left unmatched. CDR3 length equals 15 residues. The germline V gene has CDR1 LNHDA and CDR2 SQIVND (reference sequence). In DNA, the CDR3 is TGTGCCAGTAGGAGACTAGCGGGAAGCACAGATACGCAGTATTTT. Translated: CASRRLAGSTDTQYF.

As concerns this clone: Relative to the germline gene, one junction end is altered; a read error may explain this. The V call is TRBV4-3, the J call TRBJ2-5; a weak D match, TRBD2 (6 bases). The CDR3 runs to 18 residues. Germline-derived CDR1 and CDR2 are LGHNA and YSLEER. The CDR3 spells CVSSQLPAGRGPQETQYF. As DNA, the CDR3 is TGCGTCAGCAGCCAGCTGCCAGCGGGTCGGGGACCTCAAGAGACCCAGTACTTC.

This chain uses TRBV2 with TRBJ2-1; 8 nucleotides align to TRBD1. J lost 6 bases, V lost 0 bases, and 7 bases had no gene match. CDR3 size: 16 residues. Germline V gives CDR1 SNHLY, CDR2 FYNNEI. CDR3 nucleotide sequence: TGTGCCAGCAGTGAAGCACCAGGGGGCTTTATCAATGAGCAGTTCTTC. Its protein product is CASSEAPGGFINEQFF.

V is TRBV18 and J is TRBJ2-3, with no clear D. Germline loops: CDR1 KGHSH, CDR2 LQKENI. V was clipped by 1 base and J by 0 bases, with 8 bases between them. The CDR3 spans 15 residues. CDR3 amino acids: CASSPRGASTDTQYF. The CDR3 DNA reads as TGTGCCAGCTCACCACGAGGCGCTAGCACAGATACGCAGTATTTT.

The chain recombines TRBV5-1 with TRBJ1-1; D possibly corresponds to TRBD1 (5 bases). The CDR3 is made up of 18 amino acids. CDR1 is SGHRS, CDR2 YFSETQ, per germline. V was cut by 0 bases and J by 5 bases, with 23 bases left in between. This chain's CDR3 is CASSLDLPFAGSLTEAFF. The CDR3 DNA follows: TGCGCCAGCAGCTTGGACTTACCCTTTGCAGGGAGCTTGACTGAAGCTTTCTTT.

The genes are TRBV3-1 (or the pseudogene TRBV3-2) and TRBJ2-3; D is unclear. Germline CDR1 LGHDT, CDR2 YNNKEL (reference sequence). There are 13 residues in the CDR3. Trimming cost V 8 bases and J 1 base, with 10 bases left between them. CDR3 in DNA: TGTGCCAGCCCAACCGTCGGCACAGATACGCAGTATTTT. It yields the protein CASPTVGTDTQYF.

The chain is built from TRBV27 and TRBJ2-1, with 13 nucleotides matching TRBD2. The CDR3 consists of 16 residues. The ends lost 4 bases at V and 7 bases at J; junction bases unmatched: 7. Looked up from germline, CDR1 is MNHEY and CDR2 is SMNVEV (reference sequence). The DNA for the CDR3 is TGTGCCAGCAGTTCTCCTGGACTAGCGGGAGAAAATGAGCAGTTCTTC. Its translation: CASSSPGLAGENEQFF.